This is a list of T cell receptor beta chains from one sample in a study of blood T cell repertoires in COVID-19. Sequencing was performed with immunoSEQ multiplex PCR; in TCRdb, only in-frame clones are kept and a portion is missing. The table shows about 86,000 clones, with around 87% occurring only once. The material sequenced was peripheral blood. The receptors come from a human donor in a cohort sampled during active COVID-19. Both conserved end residues are part of each CDR3. The D gene is left open where the match is weak. Clone size is shown for a subset of rows, as once, few, many or a class of expanded clone.

j_gene | d_gene | abundance | v_gene | CDR3nt | CDR3aa
TRBJ2-7 | TRBD2 | - | TRBV27 | TGTGCCAGCACCCTTGGCGGGACTAGCGGGAGAGGCGAGCAGTACTTC | CASTLGGTSGRGEQYF
TRBJ2-2 | TRBD1 | - | TRBV4-2 | TGTGCCAGCAGTCGGGACAGGGGGCAAGCGAACACCGGGGAGCTGTTTTTT | CASSRDRGQANTGELFF
TRBJ1-4 | TRBD1 | - | TRBV19 | TGTGCCAGTAATCCCGGGGACAGGGCCCGTGAAAAACTGTTTTTT | CASNPGDRAREKLFF
TRBJ2-3 | TRBD1 | - | TRBV29-1 | TGCAGCGCTAACGGACAGGGGAGGACAGATACGCAGTATTTT | CSANGQGRTDTQYF
TRBJ2-1 | - | - | TRBV12-3/TRBV12-4 | TGTGCCAGCAGTCCGGGAAAAAATGAGCAGTTCTTC | CASSPGKNEQFF
TRBJ1-5 | - | - | TRBV28 | TGTGCCAGCAGTCTTTCGAATAGAGCCCAGCATTTT | CASSLSNRAQHF
TRBJ2-1 | - | - | TRBV19 | TGTGCCAGTAGTATAGGGCTGGCGGGGGCTACGGATGAGCAGTTCTTC | CASSIGLAGATDEQFF
TRBJ2-7 | - | - | TRBV28 | TGTGCCAGCAGTATCAATAGCATGAGCTCCTACGAGCAGTACTTC | CASSINSMSSYEQYF
TRBJ2-7 | - | few | TRBV28 | TGTGCCAGCTCTCGCTCCTACGAGCAGTACTTC | CASSRSYEQYF
TRBJ1-1 | TRBD1 | - | TRBV9 | TGTGCCAGCAGTCAAATCCCAGGGGGCACTGAAGCTTTCTTT | CASSQIPGGTEAFF
TRBJ2-5 | TRBD1 | - | TRBV5-1 | TGCGCCAGCAGCTCCGGACAGGGACGGGAGACCCAGTACTTC | CASSSGQGRETQYF
TRBJ1-2 | - | - | TRBV7-8 | TGTGCCAGCAGCTTAGAGACAGGCGGAGGCTACACCTTC | CASSLETGGGYTF
TRBJ2-7 | TRBD2 | once | TRBV28 | TGTGCCAGCAGTTTAGCGGGAGATAAGGCCTACGAGCAGTACTTC | CASSLAGDKAYEQYF
TRBJ2-3 | TRBD1 | - | TRBV5-6 | TGTGCCAGCAGCTTGAGAGGGGGACAGGGAACAGATACGCAGTATTTT | CASSLRGGQGTDTQYF
TRBJ1-1 | - | once | TRBV5-1 | TGCGCCAGCAGCTTCAGGGGAGGGGAGGGAATGAACACTGAAGCTTTCTTT | CASSFRGGEGMNTEAFF
TRBJ2-7 | - | - | TRBV2 | TGTGCCAGCACACTAGAGGGGGCGGGATCCTACGAGCAGTACTTC | CASTLEGAGSYEQYF
TRBJ1-6 | - | - | TRBV9 | TGTGCCAGCAGCTCCGGACAAGGGGGATACAATTCACCCCTCCACTTT | CASSSGQGGYNSPLHF
TRBJ2-5 | TRBD1 | - | TRBV19 | TGTGCCAGTAGGACCCGACAGGGCCAAGAGACCCAGTACTTC | CASRTRQGQETQYF
TRBJ2-1 | TRBD1 | - | TRBV19 | TGTGCCAGTAGTCCCGACAGGGGATCCTACAATGAGCAGTTCTTC | CASSPDRGSYNEQFF
TRBJ1-3 | - | - | TRBV6-5 | TGTGCCAGCAGTTACTCGGGCCGCTCTGGAAACACCATATATTTT | CASSYSGRSGNTIYF
TRBJ1-1 | - | - | TRBV3-1/TRBV3-2 | TGTGCCAGCAGCCTCCTATCAACCTCTGAAGCTTTCTTT | CASSLLSTSEAFF
TRBJ1-1 | - | - | TRBV5-1 | TGCGCCAGCAGGGAACAGGCCCTTCCGAACACTGAAGCTTTCTTT | CASREQALPNTEAFF
TRBJ2-7 | TRBD2 | once | TRBV28 | TGTGCCAGCAGGTCGGGGGGGGCCGCAGACGAGCAGTACTTC | CASRSGGAADEQYF
TRBJ2-7 | TRBD2 | - | TRBV27 | TGTGCCAGCAGTCCAGGGGACGGGAGGGTCTCCTACGAGCAGTACTTC | CASSPGDGRVSYEQYF
TRBJ1-2 | - | - | TRBV6-6 | TGTGCCAGCAGTTATACGGGAAAGAATGGCTACACCTTC | CASSYTGKNGYTF
TRBJ2-2 | TRBD1 | - | TRBV27 | TGTGCCAGCAGTTCGGACAGGGGGCTCACCGGGGAGCTGTTTTTT | CASSSDRGLTGELFF
TRBJ2-7 | - | - | TRBV27 | TGTGCCAGCAGTCCGCAGGGGACCTACGAGCAGTACTTC | CASSPQGTYEQYF
TRBJ2-1 | - | - | TRBV9 | TGTGCCAGCAGCCCCTCATTACAGGGACACAATGAGCAGTTCTTC | CASSPSLQGHNEQFF
TRBJ2-7 | TRBD1 | few | TRBV7-9 | TGTGCCAGCAGCTTAGCGTTTGAGACAGGGAGCTCCTACGAGCAGTACTTC | CASSLAFETGSSYEQYF
TRBJ2-5 | - | - | TRBV29-1 | TGCAGCGTTGAAGTCTCGTACCAGTACTTC | CSVEVSYQYF
TRBJ2-2 | TRBD2 | - | TRBV7-9 | TGTGCCAGCAGCTCGAGAGGACTAGCGGGAGGTCACACCGGGGAGCTGTTTTTT | CASSSRGLAGGHTGELFF
TRBJ1-3 | TRBD1 | few | TRBV10-3 | TGTGCCATCAGTACTTCTATCGGGACAGCTGGAAACACCATATATTTT | CAISTSIGTAGNTIYF
TRBJ1-1 | - | - | TRBV5-1 | TGCGCCAGCAGCTTGGCCAGGAGGGGTGGGAGCAACACTGAAGCTTTCTTT | CASSLARRGGSNTEAFF
TRBJ2-5 | TRBD1 | - | TRBV18 | TGTGCCAGCTCACCACCGTTTGGACAGGGGGGGTTGGAGACCCAGTACTTC | CASSPPFGQGGLETQYF
TRBJ2-1 | - | - | TRBV21-1 | TGTGCCTCAGGGGTAGGTAGCGGGAGGGCCTTAGGTGGCAATGAGCAGTTCTTC | CASGVGSGRALGGNEQFF
TRBJ1-2 | - | - | TRBV28 | TGTGCCAGCAACAAACCCCAGGGTGGAGGGCGATTGGATGGCTACACCTTC | CASNKPQGGGRLDGYTF
TRBJ2-5 | - | - | TRBV27 | TGTGCCAGCAGTAGCTCCCAAGAGACCCAGTACTTC | CASSSSQETQYF
TRBJ2-5 | - | - | TRBV28 | TGTGCCAGCAGTTCCCCTCTTAATCCGGGGGCCCAGTACTTC | CASSSPLNPGAQYF
TRBJ2-3 | TRBD2 | - | TRBV3-1/TRBV3-2 | TGTGCCAGCAGCTTAAGAGTCCGACTAGCGGGAGGATACACAGATACGCAGTATTTT | CASSLRVRLAGGYTDTQYF
TRBJ2-1 | - | few | TRBV20-1 | TGCAGTGCTAGAGATAGGGGTGAGCAGTTCTTC | CSARDRGEQFF
TRBJ2-1 | - | - | TRBV14 | TGTGCCAGCAGCCCCGCGACTACTTACAATGAGCAGTTCTTC | CASSPATTYNEQFF
TRBJ2-7 | TRBD1 | - | TRBV19 | TGTGCCAGTAGTCCTGGGACAGGGAACTTTAGGAAGTACGAGCAGTACTTC | CASSPGTGNFRKYEQYF
TRBJ2-1 | TRBD2 | - | TRBV14 | TGTGCCAGCAGTCCCCCCACGGGACTAGCGCTTAATGAGCAGTTCTTC | CASSPPTGLALNEQFF
TRBJ2-7 | - | - | TRBV5-4 | TGTGCCAGCCTCTCTCAGGGTATAGGCGAGCAGTACTTC | CASLSQGIGEQYF
TRBJ2-2 | - | - | TRBV5-6 | TGTGCCAGCAGCTTGACAGGGTACGCCGGGGAGCTGTTTTTT | CASSLTGYAGELFF
TRBJ1-4 | - | - | TRBV11-2 | TGTGCCAGCAGCTTTGAGAGACAGAGTGAAAAACTGTTTTTT | CASSFERQSEKLFF